This T cell receptor (beta chain) was recovered during a study of CD8 T cells in ankylosing spondylitis. Study conclusions and caveats: A TCR beta motif made of fewer than 10 highly homologous variants seemed typical of ankylosing spondylitis blood.

MiXCR, run by TCRdb on the 5' RACE reads, gives a single entry per CDR3 protein. The sample lists about 160,000 distinct CDR3 sequences, under 55% occurring once. This clonotype has a single count. The antigen is undetermined. Germline V gene lookup returns CDR1 SEHNR and CDR2 FQNEAQ (reference sequence). The V end lost 5 bases, the J end lost 5 bases, and 12 bases lay between the germline ends. CDR3 size: 13 residues. This chain links TRBV7-9 with TRBJ1-1, with D tentatively TRBD1 (6 bases). Sequencing was performed on synovial fluid, either unsorted or a sorted T cell fraction (not recorded which). This clonotype was obtained from a male donor with ankylosing spondylitis. The CDR3 DNA follows: TGTGCCAGCAGCCGCCACAGGGAAACTGAAGCTTTCTTT. This sequence encodes CASSRHRETEAFF. The full variable domain, completed using reference TRBV7-9 and TRBJ1-1, is DTGVSQNPRHKITKRGQNVTFRCDPISEHNRLYWYRQTLGQGPEFLTYFQNEAQLEKSRLLSDRFSAERPKGSFSTLEIQRTEQGDSAMYLCASSRHRETEAFFGQGTRLTVV.